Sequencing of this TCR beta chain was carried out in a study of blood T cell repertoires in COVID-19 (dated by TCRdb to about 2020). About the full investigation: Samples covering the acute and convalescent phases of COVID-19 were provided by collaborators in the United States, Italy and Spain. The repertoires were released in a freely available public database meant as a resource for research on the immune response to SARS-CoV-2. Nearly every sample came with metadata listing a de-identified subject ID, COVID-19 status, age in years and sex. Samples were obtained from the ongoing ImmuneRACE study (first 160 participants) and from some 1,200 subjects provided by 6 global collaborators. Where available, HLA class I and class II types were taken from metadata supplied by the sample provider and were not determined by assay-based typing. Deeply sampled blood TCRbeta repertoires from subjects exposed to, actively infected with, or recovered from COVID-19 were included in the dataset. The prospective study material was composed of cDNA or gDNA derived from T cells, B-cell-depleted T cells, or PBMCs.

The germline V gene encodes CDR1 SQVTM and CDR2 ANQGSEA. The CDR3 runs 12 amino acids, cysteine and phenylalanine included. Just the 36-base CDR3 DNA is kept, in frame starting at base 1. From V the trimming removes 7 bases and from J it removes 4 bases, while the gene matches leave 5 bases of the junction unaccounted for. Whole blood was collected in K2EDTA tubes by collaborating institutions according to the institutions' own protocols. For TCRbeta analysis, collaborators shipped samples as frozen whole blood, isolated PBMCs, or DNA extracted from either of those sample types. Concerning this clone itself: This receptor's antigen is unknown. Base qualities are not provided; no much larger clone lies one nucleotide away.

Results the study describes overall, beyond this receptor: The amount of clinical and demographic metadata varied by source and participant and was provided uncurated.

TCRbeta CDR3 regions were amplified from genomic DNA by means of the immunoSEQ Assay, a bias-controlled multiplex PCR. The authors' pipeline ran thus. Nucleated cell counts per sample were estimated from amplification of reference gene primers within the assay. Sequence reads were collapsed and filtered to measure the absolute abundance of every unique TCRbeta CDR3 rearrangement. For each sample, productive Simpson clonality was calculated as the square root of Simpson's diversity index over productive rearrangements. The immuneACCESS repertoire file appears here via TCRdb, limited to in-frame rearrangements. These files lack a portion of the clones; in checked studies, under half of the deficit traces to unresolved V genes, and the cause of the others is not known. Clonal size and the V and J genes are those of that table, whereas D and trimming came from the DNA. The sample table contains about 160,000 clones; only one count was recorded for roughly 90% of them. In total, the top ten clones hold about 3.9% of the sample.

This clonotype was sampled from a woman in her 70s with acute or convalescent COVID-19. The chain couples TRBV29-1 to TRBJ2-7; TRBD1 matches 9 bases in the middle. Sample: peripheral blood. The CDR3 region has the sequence CSAQDRGYEQYF. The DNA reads TGCAGCGCCCAGGACAGGGGATACGAGCAGTACTTC.